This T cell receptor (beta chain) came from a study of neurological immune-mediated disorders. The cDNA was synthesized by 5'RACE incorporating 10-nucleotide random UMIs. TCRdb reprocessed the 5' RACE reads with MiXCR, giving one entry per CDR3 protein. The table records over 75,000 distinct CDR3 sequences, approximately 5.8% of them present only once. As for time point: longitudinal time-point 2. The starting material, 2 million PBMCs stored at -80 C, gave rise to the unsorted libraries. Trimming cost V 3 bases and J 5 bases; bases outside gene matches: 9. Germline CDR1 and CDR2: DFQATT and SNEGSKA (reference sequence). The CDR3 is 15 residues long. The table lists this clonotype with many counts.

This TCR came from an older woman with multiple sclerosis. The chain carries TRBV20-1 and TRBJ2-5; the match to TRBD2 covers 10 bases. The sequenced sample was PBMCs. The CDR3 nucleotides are TGCAGTGCTAGCCCTCAGCGGGGGGGCTGGGAGACCCAGTACTTC. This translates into CSASPQRGGWETQYF.